A selection of T cell receptor beta chains follows, all from one sample in a study of T cell responses to AZD1222 COVID-19 vaccine. Sequencing used immunoSEQ multiplex PCR; TCRdb keeps in-frame clones, though not all of them. Altogether about 120,000 clones are present, about 89% being singletons, with the ten largest covering approximately 4.9%. The starting material was peripheral blood, obtained on day 0 of AZD1222 vaccination. These receptors were collected from an adult in good health. CDR3s include the opening cysteine and the closing phenylalanine or tryptophan. A D gene is named only where the DNA matches it firmly. Only some rows state a clone size, as once, few, many or a class for expanded clones.

V: TRBV6-5; size: .; length: 15; J: TRBJ1-5; D: TRBD1; DNA: TGTGCCAGCAAACACGGACAGGGAAACAATCAGCCCCAGCATTTT; CDR3: CASKHGQGNNQPQHF
V: TRBV6-5; size: .; length: 12; J: TRBJ2-7; D: .; DNA: TGTGCCAGGCCCGGGTTAACCTACGAGCAGTACTTC; CDR3: CARPGLTYEQYF
V: TRBV27; size: .; length: 14; J: TRBJ2-7; D: .; DNA: TGTGCCAGCAGTGAACAGGGAGTCTCCTACGAGCAGTACTTC; CDR3: CASSEQGVSYEQYF
V: TRBV6-1; size: .; length: 14; J: TRBJ2-7; D: TRBD2; DNA: TGTGCCAGCAGTGAAGCTGCGGGGGACTACGAGCAGTACTTC; CDR3: CASSEAAGDYEQYF
V: TRBV18; size: few; length: 18; J: TRBJ2-5; D: TRBD2; DNA: TGTGCCAGCTCACCGGTCCGGACCGCGGGAGGGTTTCAAGAGACCCAGTACTTC; CDR3: CASSPVRTAGGFQETQYF
V: TRBV6-5; size: .; length: 15; J: TRBJ1-6; D: .; DNA: TGTGCCAGCAGTTACCTGGCAGAGCATAATTCACCCCTCCACTTT; CDR3: CASSYLAEHNSPLHF
V: TRBV19; size: few; length: 12; J: TRBJ1-4; D: .; DNA: TGTGCCAGTAGCGCGGGGTGGGAAAAACTGTTTTTT; CDR3: CASSAGWEKLFF
V: TRBV9; size: .; length: 14; J: TRBJ2-2; D: .; DNA: TGTGCCAGCAGTAGGGACACCCAACCGGAGGAGCTGTTTTTT; CDR3: CASSRDTQPEELFF
V: TRBV9; size: .; length: 16; J: TRBJ2-2; D: TRBD1; DNA: TGTGCCAGCAGCGCCGGACAGGGAATGGTCACCGGGGAGCTGTTTTTT; CDR3: CASSAGQGMVTGELFF
V: TRBV5-5; size: once; length: 16; J: TRBJ2-6; D: .; DNA: TGTGCCAGCAGCGCCGACTCATTCTCTGGGGCCAACGTCCTGACTTTC; CDR3: CASSADSFSGANVLTF
V: TRBV5-1; size: once; length: 16; J: TRBJ2-1; D: TRBD2; DNA: TGCGCCAGCAGCTGGGTCGGGGGGACCTCTTACAATGAGCAGTTCTTC; CDR3: CASSWVGGTSYNEQFF
V: TRBV3-1/TRBV3-2; size: .; length: 13; J: TRBJ1-1; D: TRBD1; DNA: TGTGCCAGCAGCCACCGGGACAGGGGGGGAGCTTTCTTT; CDR3: CASSHRDRGGAFF
V: TRBV9; size: .; length: 14; J: TRBJ1-6; D: .; DNA: TGTGCCAGCAGCGCCGAGGGACAAAATTCACCCCTCCACTTT; CDR3: CASSAEGQNSPLHF
V: TRBV3-1/TRBV3-2; size: .; length: 17; J: TRBJ1-2; D: TRBD1; DNA: TGTGCCAGCAGCCAAGGAATCGACAGGGTTCGGGGCGGTGGCTACACCTTC; CDR3: CASSQGIDRVRGGGYTF
V: TRBV6-5; size: .; length: 14; J: TRBJ1-4; D: TRBD1; DNA: TGTGCCAGCAGCTTTCAACAGGGGATTGAAAAACTGTTTTTT; CDR3: CASSFQQGIEKLFF
V: TRBV6-2/TRBV6-3; size: .; length: 13; J: TRBJ2-2; D: .; DNA: TGTGCCAGCAGTTACTCAGTGGTCGGGGAGCTGTTTTTT; CDR3: CASSYSVVGELFF
V: TRBV19; size: .; length: 16; J: TRBJ2-3; D: TRBD2; DNA: TGTGCCAGTAGTACCACAGCGGGGGGGCGCGGAGATACGCAGTATTTT; CDR3: CASSTTAGGRGDTQYF
V: TRBV27; size: .; length: 15; J: TRBJ2-4; D: .; DNA: TGTGCCAGCAGTTTATTACCGGTTTCGAAAAACATTCAGTACTTC; CDR3: CASSLLPVSKNIQYF
V: TRBV6-5; size: .; length: 13; J: TRBJ2-7; D: .; DNA: TGTGCCAGCAGTTACTCCGGCAGCTACGAGCAGTACTTC; CDR3: CASSYSGSYEQYF
V: TRBV7-8; size: .; length: 14; J: TRBJ1-3; D: .; DNA: TGTGCCAGCAGCTTGTATAACTCTGGAAACACCATATATTTT; CDR3: CASSLYNSGNTIYF
V: TRBV19; size: .; length: 20; J: TRBJ1-2; D: TRBD1; DNA: TGTGCCAGTAGTATACGGAATACTAGGGACAGGGGGGCCAGGAGCTATGGCTACACCTTC; CDR3: CASSIRNTRDRGARSYGYTF
V: TRBV3-1/TRBV3-2; size: .; length: 14; J: TRBJ2-5; D: .; DNA: TGTGCCAGCAGCCGTACGGACAGCCAAGAGACCCAGTACTTC; CDR3: CASSRTDSQETQYF
V: TRBV7-2; size: .; length: 14; J: TRBJ2-7; D: .; DNA: TGTGCCAGCAGCTTAGAGGGTAGCTCCTACGAGCAGTACTTC; CDR3: CASSLEGSSYEQYF
V: TRBV6-5; size: .; length: 12; J: TRBJ1-2; D: TRBD1; DNA: TGTGCCAGCAGTCGGACAGGGGTAGGCTACACCTTC; CDR3: CASSRTGVGYTF
V: TRBV19; size: .; length: 14; J: TRBJ1-5; D: .; DNA: TGTGCCAGTAGAAGCAGGGAAATCAATCAGCCCCAGCATTTT; CDR3: CASRSREINQPQHF
V: TRBV20-1; size: .; length: 11; J: TRBJ2-7; D: .; DNA: TGCAGTGCTGCATCGGGCTACGAGCAGTACTTC; CDR3: CSAASGYEQYF
V: TRBV24-1; size: .; length: 13; J: TRBJ1-2; D: .; DNA: TGTGCCACCAGTGACCACACAGGAGACGGCTACACCTTC; CDR3: CATSDHTGDGYTF
V: TRBV28; size: .; length: 16; J: TRBJ2-7; D: TRBD1; DNA: TGTGCCAGCAGTCCCCCCCCGGGACAGATGACCTACGAGCAGTACTTC; CDR3: CASSPPPGQMTYEQYF
V: TRBV12-3/TRBV12-4; size: .; length: 13; J: TRBJ2-2; D: .; DNA: TGTGCCAGCACCCAAACAGGAACCGGGGAGCTGTTTTTT; CDR3: CASTQTGTGELFF
V: TRBV4-3; size: .; length: 13; J: TRBJ2-3; D: .; DNA: TGCGCCAGCAGCCAAGAGCTAGCAGATACGCAGTATTTT; CDR3: CASSQELADTQYF